This T cell receptor (beta chain) was profiled in a study of T cell responses to AZD1222 COVID-19 vaccine. The CDR3 contains 15 residues. Germline CDR1 ENHRY, CDR2 SYGVKD. V dropped 10 bases and J dropped 2; count of bases not matched to a gene: 13. TCRdb's copy holds only in-frame clones and misses some; the assay was immunoSEQ multiplex PCR. The data hold roughly 120,000 clones, with nearly 90% observed a single time. Study-wide findings and caveats: Only 5 or 6 people who got AZD1222 tested seropositive at baseline.

Concerning this clone itself: As yet, its antigen is unknown.

V and J are TRBV10-3 and TRBJ1-1; 7 bases are shared with TRBD1. The sequences come from peripheral blood, collected on day 0 of MenACWY control vaccination. The receptor comes from an adult in good health. As DNA, the CDR3 is TGTGCCAAATGGGACAGCGAGCCGCCTAACACTGAAGCTTTCTTT. This gives the protein CAKWDSEPPNTEAFF.